These T cell receptor beta chains were read from a single sample in a study of blood T cell repertoires in COVID-19. The protocol was immunoSEQ multiplex PCR, while the TCRdb copy is restricted to in-frame clones and leaves out a portion. Here the sample spans about 48,000 clones, around nine tenths being singletons. Sequenced: peripheral blood. The origin of the receptors is a man between 70 and 80 years old with acute or convalescent COVID-19. Each CDR3 is given with its conserved first and last residue. D genes are given only for firm matches.

J,V,D,DNA,CDR3
TRBJ1-5,TRBV5-1,TRBD1,TGCGCCAGCAGCCTAGCAGGGGGCGTGAATCAGCCCCAGCATTTT,CASSLAGGVNQPQHF
TRBJ2-1,TRBV19,TRBD2,TGTGCCAGTACCCTGAGCGGGGGTACCTACAATGAGCAGTTCTTC,CASTLSGGTYNEQFF
TRBJ2-3,TRBV4-3,-,TGCGCCAGCAGCCAAGTAACGTGGGGGGAACGCCGCACAGATACGCAGTATTTT,CASSQVTWGERRTDTQYF
TRBJ2-1,TRBV7-2,-,TGTGCCAGCAGCAAGACTAATACAGAAAACAATGAGCAGTTCTTC,CASSKTNTENNEQFF
TRBJ1-1,TRBV7-3,-,TGTGCCAGCAGCTTAAACTCCCACACTGAAGCTTTCTTT,CASSLNSHTEAFF
TRBJ2-7,TRBV19,TRBD1,TGTGCCAGTAGTATAACGACAGGGATCTCCTACGAGCAGTACTTC,CASSITTGISYEQYF
TRBJ1-5,TRBV6-2/TRBV6-3,TRBD1,TGTGCCAGCAGTTACTCCCGGACAGGACGCAATCAGCCCCAGCATTTT,CASSYSRTGRNQPQHF
TRBJ1-2,TRBV18,TRBD1,TGTGCCAGCTCACCCGGACAGGGGGGCTATGGCTACACCTTC,CASSPGQGGYGYTF
TRBJ2-3,TRBV9,TRBD1,TGTGCCAGCAGCGCCGACAGGGGCACAGATACGCAGTATTTT,CASSADRGTDTQYF
TRBJ1-4,TRBV27,-,TGTGCCAGCAGCGATTTAGGGGCCGGAGCTAATGAAAAACTGTTTTTT,CASSDLGAGANEKLFF
TRBJ2-5,TRBV9,-,TGTGCCAGCAGCGTAGACGTATCCCGCGGGGAGACCCAGTACTTC,CASSVDVSRGETQYF
TRBJ1-3,TRBV30,-,TGTGCCTGGAGTCGGAGTTTTGGAAACACCATATATTTT,CAWSRSFGNTIYF
TRBJ2-7,TRBV21-1,-,TGTGCCAGCCCTACGCCGGGACAGGGGTGCTTCTACGAGCAGTACTTC,CASPTPGQGCFYEQYF
TRBJ1-2,TRBV12-3/TRBV12-4,TRBD1,TGTGCCAGCAACAGGGGGCGAAACTATGGCTACACCTTC,CASNRGRNYGYTF